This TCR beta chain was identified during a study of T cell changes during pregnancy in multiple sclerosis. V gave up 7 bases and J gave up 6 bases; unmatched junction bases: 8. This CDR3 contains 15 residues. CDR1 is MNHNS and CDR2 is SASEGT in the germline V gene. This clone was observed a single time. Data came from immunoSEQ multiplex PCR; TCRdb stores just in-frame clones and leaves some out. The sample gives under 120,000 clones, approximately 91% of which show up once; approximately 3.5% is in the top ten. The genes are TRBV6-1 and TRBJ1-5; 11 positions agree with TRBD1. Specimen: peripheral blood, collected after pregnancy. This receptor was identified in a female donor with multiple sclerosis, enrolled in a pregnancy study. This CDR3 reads CASMGTGGASQPQHF. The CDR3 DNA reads TGTGCCAGCATGGGGACAGGGGGGGCGAGTCAGCCCCAGCATTTT.